This TCR beta chain was identified in a study of spatial heterogeneity in lung cancer (dated by TCRdb to the late 2010s). About the investigation overall: Beta-chain transcripts were consistently detected in greater numbers than alpha-chain transcripts, which likely reflects a higher abundance of beta-chain transcripts. In the raw uncorrected reads, each unique combination of TCR and UMI appeared on average more than ten times. TCR alpha and beta repertoires were quantitatively compared across multiple tumor regions, matched nontumor lung and blood in non-small cell lung cancer. The study linked features of the TCR repertoire to counts of nonsynonymous mutations, which were determined by whole-exome sequencing of tumor tissue. At surgery, over 200 tumor regions, almost 65 matched nontumor lung samples and 56 PBMC samples were TCR-sequenced for both alpha and beta chains. The study at large found these results: Additional single-cell paired TCR alpha and beta sequencing was considered necessary to confirm, at a functional level, the hypothesis that regional TCRs recognize regional mutations. Ubiquitous expanded tumor TCRs were found in blood more often at tumor resection than at routine follow-up.

The germline V gene (reference sequence) gives CDR1 as LNHDA and CDR2 as SQIVND. Inclusive of the bounding cysteine and phenylalanine, the CDR3 is 14 residues long. Only the CDR3 portion is preserved as DNA: 42 bases, with reading frame beginning at the first base. Ends trimmed: V by 9 bases, J by 4 bases; bases unmatched to a gene: 9. Library construction relied on 5' RACE. The listed sequencing device is NextSeq 500. In the TCR library protocol, a unique molecular identifier was attached to each TCR cDNA molecule so that PCR and sequencing errors could be corrected. As for the authors' bioinformatics: TCR identification, UMI-based error correction and CDR3 extraction were performed with Decombinator tools. TCRs above a frequency of 2 per 1,000, corresponding to the top 1% of the tumor frequency distribution, were defined as expanded. Renyi diversity was computed with the R vegan package after each repertoire had been subsampled 100 times to 5,000 TCRs. CDR3 similarity networks were constructed using string-kernel similarity of amino acid triplets, with links drawn between CDR3s whose pairwise similarity was above 0.82. TCRdb trimmed public reads at Q25 via fastp, called clones via MiXCR and kept in-frame beta chains. Entries are consolidated by CDR3 protein sequence, retaining the most common genes and DNA. The V and J calls and clone size are TCRdb's, not the authors'. This sample gives about 38,000 distinct CDR3 sequences in total; around 7.5% of them show up just once. The ten top clones hold 25% to 35% of the sample.

Sample time point, as interpreted from the label and publication: sample taken at primary tumor resection. For TCR sequencing, whole RNA was extracted from tumor and nontumor lung tissue, or from cryopreserved PBMC samples, and no cell sorting was done. The donors were 72 patients from the lung TRACERx cohort who had early-stage, untreated non-small cell lung cancer. Only patients with enough RNA available from two or more tumor regions were chosen for TCR sequencing. This clonotype turned up a few times. Its antigen target is currently unknown. It has no much larger one-base neighbor in the sample; base qualities were not kept.

This clonotype was sampled from a male donor with early-stage non-small cell lung cancer. The sequence is built from TRBV19 and TRBJ2-5, and 9 bases in between align with TRBD1. The starting material was PBMCs, obtained at surgery. The DNA sequence is given as TGTGCCAGCTCGGGACAGGGTTTCGGAGAGACCCAGTACTTC. It encodes CASSGQGFGETQYF.